One and the same sample provided the 5 T cell receptor beta chains below, sequenced in a study of shared clonotypes between healthy human individuals. Here immunoSEQ multiplex PCR was the method, and the copy in TCRdb shows in-frame clones only, minus some. The sample carries approximately 2,000,000 clones, about 90% recorded once. Sequencing was done on a sample of naive CD4+ T cells from PBMCs. Subset noted: CD45RA+ positively selected. The source is a young man in good health. Some clones in this sample may be carry-over from other donors' samples.

CDR3 coding DNA: TGTGCCAGCAGCCTACTTCAGGGTAGCAATCAGCCCCAGCATTTT. Protein sequence: CASSLLQGSNQPQHF. The chain joins TRBV6-5 to TRBJ1-5; a possible D gene is TRBD1 (5 bases). The V gene lost 6 bases and the J gene lost 0 bases, with 12 bases spanning the gap. There are 15 residues in the CDR3. CDR1 and CDR2 from the germline V gene are MNHEY and SVGAGI.

A single count supports this clone. Other DNA sequences in this specimen translate into the identical CDR3. The chain is built from TRBV7-9 and TRBJ2-3; D unclear. Deletions cut 4 bases from V and 2 bases from J, with 10 bases between. The CDR3 runs to 14 residues. Germline lookup yields CDR1 SEHNR and CDR2 FQNEAQ (reference sequence). CDR3 sequence reads: CASSSSASTDTQYF. The CDR3 DNA follows: TGTGCCAGCAGCTCCTCAGCCTCCACAGATACGCAGTATTTT.

Only one count was recorded for this clone. The rearrangement uses TRBV7-6 and TRBJ2-1, with D uncertain. CDR3 length: 14 residues. Per the germline V gene, CDR1 is SGHVS and CDR2 is FNYEAQ. Deletions cut 0 bases from V and 6 bases from J, with 9 bases between. CDR3 in amino acids: CASSLASRSNEQFF. For the CDR3, the DNA is TGTGCCAGCAGCTTAGCGTCACGGAGCAATGAGCAGTTCTTC.

V and J are TRBV7-7 and TRBJ2-6; perhaps TRBD1 as D (6 bases). CDR3 length: 20 amino acids. The ends were cut back, 5 bases at V and 0 bases at J, with 23 bases in the middle. The germline gives CDR1 SSHAT, CDR2 FNYEAQ (reference sequence). In DNA, the CDR3 is TGTGCCAGCAGCCCCAGGCAGCCGGGACAAATTTACTCTGGGGCCAACGTCCTGACTTTC. It is translated as CASSPRQPGQIYSGANVLTF.

The chain couples TRBV25-1 to TRBJ2-7; 8 bases align to TRBD2. Germline CDR1 MGHDK, CDR2 SYGVNS. The J segment lost 0 bases and the V segment lost 6 bases, leaving 13 bases of the junction unmatched. The CDR3 spans 17 residues. The CDR3 DNA sequence: TGTGCCAGCAGCCCCCTAGCGGGCACTGTAAACTCCTACGAGCAGTACTTC. Encoded protein: CASSPLAGTVNSYEQYF.